This is a list of T cell receptor beta chains from one sample in a study of CD8+ T cells in alopecia areata. TCRdb's copy holds only in-frame clones and misses some; the assay was immunoSEQ multiplex PCR. The table shows roughly 220,000 clones, with around two fifths occurring only once. Material: CD4+ T cells sorted from blood, obtained at roughly week 30, from a patient treated with tofacitinib. The receptor source for this set is a human donor with alopecia areata. Each CDR3 is given with its conserved first and last residue. Each record gives: V gene, J gene, clone size, D gene, CDR3 protein, CDR3 DNA. D genes are given only for firm matches. Size is omitted from some rows. Given values are once, few, many or a class for expanded clones.

>TRBV29-1|TRBJ1-1|.|.
CSGLMNTEAFF
TGCAGCGGACTGATGAACACTGAAGCTTTCTTT
>TRBV29-1|TRBJ2-5|.|.
CSVEDPRGRQETQYF
TGCAGCGTTGAAGATCCCAGGGGTAGGCAAGAGACCCAGTACTTC
>TRBV29-1|TRBJ1-1|.|.
CSVLSRGRTEAFF
TGCAGCGTCCTCTCCAGGGGTCGGACTGAAGCTTTCTTT
>TRBV6-6|TRBJ1-4|few|TRBD1
CASSYEGTGGEKLFF
TGTGCCAGCAGTTACGAGGGGACAGGGGGCGAAAAACTGTTTTTT
>TRBV7-3|TRBJ2-1|.|TRBD1
CASSPRTGDSYNEQFF
TGTGCCAGCAGCCCCCGGACAGGGGATTCCTACAATGAGCAGTTCTTC
>TRBV4-1|TRBJ2-5|.|.
CASSQGRTNQETQYF
TGCGCCAGCAGCCAAGGGCGGACGAATCAAGAGACCCAGTACTTC
>TRBV7-9|TRBJ1-2|.|.
CASSRGAGANYGYTF
TGTGCCAGCAGCCGGGGGGCCGGAGCTAACTATGGCTACACCTTC
>TRBV6-1|TRBJ2-7|.|TRBD2
CASRGLAGSEQYF
TGTGCCAGCAGGGGACTAGCCGGTTCCGAGCAGTACTTC
>TRBV6-5|TRBJ1-2|few|.
CASEAATGGYTF
TGTGCCAGTGAGGCAGCCACGGGCGGCTACACCTTC
>TRBV27|TRBJ1-1|.|.
CASSLQANTEAFF
TGTGCCAGCAGTTTACAGGCCAACACTGAAGCTTTCTTT
>TRBV14|TRBJ2-3|few|.
CASSPGVTSTDTQYF
TGTGCCAGCAGCCCGGGAGTTACCAGCACAGATACGCAGTATTTT
>TRBV7-8|TRBJ2-5|.|.
CASSPVPGAETQYF
TGTGCCAGCAGCCCAGTCCCGGGGGCCGAGACCCAGTACTTC
>TRBV6-6|TRBJ2-3|many|.
CASTPYGGPSTDTQYF
TGTGCCAGCACTCCGTACGGGGGGCCTAGCACAGATACGCAGTATTTT
>TRBV5-4|TRBJ2-2|few|TRBD1
CASSLAGQGNTGELFF
TGTGCCAGCAGCCTGGCCGGACAGGGAAACACCGGGGAGCTGTTTTTT
>TRBV30|TRBJ2-5|once|TRBD2
CAWSVVNQRGTQYF
TGTGCCTGGAGTGTAGTTAATCAGCGGGGGACCCAGTACTTC
>TRBV5-4|TRBJ2-1|.|TRBD2
CASSSVSGPEQFF
TGTGCCAGCAGCTCAGTTAGCGGGCCGGAGCAGTTCTTC
>TRBV5-1|TRBJ2-5|.|TRBD1
CASSSQGATLQGTQYF
TGCGCCAGCAGCTCGCAGGGGGCGACCCTGCAAGGGACCCAGTACTTC
>TRBV2|TRBJ2-3|.|.
CASSVLETDTQYF
TGTGCCAGCAGTGTATTAGAGACAGATACGCAGTATTTT
>TRBV5-1|TRBJ1-1|once|.
CASSLNSQGFTEAFF
TGCGCCAGCAGCTTAAATTCTCAGGGTTTCACTGAAGCTTTCTTT
>TRBV30|TRBJ2-6|.|.
CAWMKGPRSGANVLTF
TGTGCCTGGATGAAGGGGCCCCGCTCTGGGGCCAACGTCCTGACTTTC
>TRBV5-1|TRBJ2-1|.|TRBD1
CASSSGQKNNEQFF
TGCGCCAGCAGCTCGGGACAGAAGAACAATGAGCAGTTCTTC
>TRBV5-1|TRBJ2-7|once|.
CASSLTTGSIYEQYF
TGCGCCAGCAGCCTAACAACCGGGAGCATCTACGAGCAGTACTTC
>TRBV18|TRBJ1-5|.|.
CASSPRTLGDQPQHF
TGTGCCAGCTCACCCAGAACCCTCGGCGATCAGCCCCAGCATTTT
>TRBV5-1|TRBJ2-6|.|.
CASSPEDYNSGANVLTF
TGCGCCAGCAGCCCGGAGGATTACAACTCTGGGGCCAACGTCCTGACTTTC
>TRBV7-9|TRBJ1-1|few|.
CASSRDLHSYNTEAFF
TGTGCCAGCAGCCGCGACCTTCATTCTTACAACACTGAAGCTTTCTTT
>TRBV30|TRBJ1-5|.|.
CAWSVRGGQPQHF
TGTGCCTGGAGTGTTCGGGGTGGTCAGCCCCAGCATTTT
>TRBV30|TRBJ2-7|.|.
CAWSLQYEQYF
TGTGCCTGGAGTTTACAATACGAGCAGTACTTC
>TRBV29-1|TRBJ2-7|.|TRBD1
CSVGMRDRGSHEQYF
TGCAGCGTTGGGATGAGGGACAGGGGCTCCCACGAGCAGTACTTC
>TRBV6-5|TRBJ1-1|few|.
CASNPDGRSEAFF
TGTGCCAGCAATCCAGACGGACGAAGTGAAGCTTTCTTT
>TRBV19|TRBJ1-2|few|.
CASSTSWETGNSGYTF
TGTGCCAGTAGTACATCGTGGGAAACAGGGAATAGTGGCTACACCTTC
>TRBV7-9|TRBJ2-3|.|TRBD2
CASSYSGGAMDTQYF
TGTGCCAGCAGTTATAGCGGGGGGGCCATGGATACGCAGTATTTT
>TRBV20-1|TRBJ1-1|.|.
CSAQADEAFF
TGCAGTGCTCAGGCAGATGAAGCTTTCTTT
>TRBV12-5|TRBJ2-5|.|TRBD2
CASGFSGGLETQYF
TGTGCTAGTGGTTTCAGCGGGGGGTTGGAGACCCAGTACTTC
>TRBV9|TRBJ2-3|.|.
CASSVVTNFPDTQYF
TGTGCCAGCAGCGTAGTAACCAACTTCCCGGATACGCAGTATTTT
>TRBV11-2|TRBJ2-1|few|TRBD2
CASSWGLAYNEQFF
TGTGCCAGCAGCTGGGGACTAGCCTACAATGAGCAGTTCTTC
>TRBV5-6|TRBJ2-2|.|TRBD1
CASSLLLTGGNTGELFF
TGTGCCAGCAGCCTACTACTGACAGGGGGAAACACCGGGGAGCTGTTTTTT
>TRBV7-9|TRBJ2-1|.|TRBD2
CATTSGSYNEQFF
TGTGCCACCACTAGCGGGTCCTACAATGAGCAGTTCTTC
>TRBV7-9|TRBJ2-4|.|.
CASSSTGEGTNIQYF
TGTGCCAGCAGCTCCACAGGGGAGGGCACGAACATTCAGTACTTC
>TRBV5-6|TRBJ1-1|.|TRBD1
CASSRGQGAGTEAFF
TGTGCCAGCAGCCGGGGACAGGGCGCAGGTACTGAAGCTTTCTTT
>TRBV7-9|TRBJ2-6|few|.
CASSLSSGANVLTF
TGTGCCAGCAGCTTATCATCCGGGGCCAACGTCCTGACTTTC
>TRBV9|TRBJ1-3|.|.
CASSVDRAGNTIYF
TGTGCCAGCAGCGTAGACAGGGCTGGAAACACCATATATTTT
>TRBV10-3|TRBJ2-2|.|TRBD1
CAIRDRGQITGELFF
TGTGCCATCAGGGACAGGGGGCAAATCACCGGGGAGCTGTTTTTT
>TRBV30|TRBJ2-7|few|.
CAWSWRRAYEQYF
TGTGCCTGGAGTTGGCGGAGAGCCTACGAGCAGTACTTC
>TRBV6-5|TRBJ2-1|.|.
CASSADRPSYNEQFF
TGTGCCAGCAGTGCGGACAGACCTTCCTACAATGAGCAGTTCTTC
>TRBV10-3|TRBJ1-1|many|TRBD1
CAIRDRGTEAFF
TGTGCCATCAGAGACAGGGGCACTGAAGCTTTCTTT
>TRBV25-1|TRBJ2-2|.|TRBD2
CASSDPGTSGIEGELFF
TGTGCCAGCAGTGATCCGGGGACTAGCGGGATAGAGGGGGAGCTGTTTTTT
>TRBV4-2|TRBJ1-4|.|.
CASSPRQAPVKEKLFF
TGTGCCAGCAGCCCAAGACAGGCCCCGGTAAAGGAAAAACTGTTTTTT
>TRBV6-5|TRBJ2-3|few|TRBD2
CASSSGGVRADTQYF
TGTGCCAGCAGCTCGGGGGGGGTCCGCGCAGATACGCAGTATTTT
>TRBV19|TRBJ2-7|few|.
CASSSTGAYEQYF
TGTGCCAGTAGTTCGACGGGCGCCTACGAGCAGTACTTC
>TRBV30|TRBJ2-7|.|.
CAWSVREQYF
TGTGCCTGGAGTGTACGCGAGCAGTACTTC